One and the same sample provided the 27 T cell receptor beta chains below, sequenced in a study of blood T cell repertoires in COVID-19. Some clones are missing from TCRdb's copy, which holds only in-frame ones; the method was immunoSEQ multiplex PCR. The table records a few hundred thousand clones, 65% to 90% of them present only once. The source material was peripheral blood. Source of these receptors: a woman between 45 and 60 years old with acute or convalescent COVID-19.

This chain joins TRBV2 and TRBJ2-7, with 7 bases that match TRBD2. Germline CDR1 and CDR2: SNHLY and FYNNEI. This CDR3 has 13 residues. V trimming: 4 bases; J trimming: 6 bases; junction bases outside the gene matches: 6. The CDR3 reads CASSVRGRGEQYF. CDR3 nucleotides: TGTGCCAGCAGTGTTCGGGGGAGGGGCGAGCAGTACTTC.

The chain links TRBV7-2 to TRBJ2-7, with TRBD2 matching over 10 bases. The junction had 11 bases not matched to a gene; V was cut back by 3 bases and J by 6 bases. CDR3 length: 16 residues. CDR1 is SGHTA, CDR2 FQGNSA, per germline. The CDR3 nucleotides are TGTGCCAGCAGCTTTTGGAAAGCGGGAGGGCCGGGCGAGCAGTACTTC. Protein sequence: CASSFWKAGGPGEQYF.

The V call is TRBV24-1, the J call TRBJ2-3; D might be TRBD2 (5 bases). The V and J ends lost 3 bases and 2 bases respectively, with 11 bases between them. Germline CDR1 is KGHDR and CDR2 is SFDVKD. The CDR3 consists of 15 residues. In DNA form, the CDR3 reads TGTGCCACCAGTGATAGCGGATCTATCACAGATACGCAGTATTTT. Amino acid sequence: CATSDSGSITDTQYF.

V and J are TRBV28 and TRBJ2-7; 9 bases fit TRBD1. The CDR3 consists of 16 residues. J lost 2 bases, V lost 2 bases, and 7 bases had no gene match. The germline gives CDR1 MDHEN, CDR2 SYDVKM. CDR3 sequence: CASSLLAGTGTYEQYF. The CDR3 DNA is TGTGCCAGCAGTTTACTGGCCGGGACAGGGACCTACGAGCAGTACTTC. Based on the CDR3 plus reference TRBV28 and TRBJ2-7, the full variable domain is DVKVTQSSRYLVKRTGEKVFLECVQDMDHENMFWYRQDPGLGLRLIYFSYDVKMKEKGDIPEGYSVSREKKERFSLILESASTNQTSMYLCASSLLAGTGTYEQYFGPGTRLTVT.

Turning to this clone: Its ends do not fully match the called genes, so a read error is possible. V is TRBV4-2 and J is TRBJ1-4; 7 nucleotides agree with TRBD1. The CDR3 runs to 16 residues. In germline, CDR1 is LGHNA, CDR2 YNFKEQ. CDR3: CVSSQDKGGVGEKLFF. CDR3 bases: TGTGTCAGCAGCCAAGATAAAGGGGGCGTTGGTGAAAAACTGTTTTTT.

In DNA, the CDR3 is TGTGCCAGCAGCTCCTACAGGGGGCATCGCGGGAGCTTCCCAGATACGCAGTATTTT. This translates into CASSSYRGHRGSFPDTQYF. The chain joins TRBV5-6 to TRBJ2-3; 9 bases fit TRBD1. V lost 3 bases and J lost 4; bases outside the gene matches: 18. CDR1 and CDR2 from the germline V gene are SGHDT and YYEEEE. This CDR3 has 19 amino acids.

The chain links TRBV2 to TRBJ1-3, with D possibly being TRBD1 (6 bases). V lost 3 bases and J 1 base, leaving 16 bases between the germline ends. Germline lookup yields CDR1 SNHLY and CDR2 FYNNEI. This CDR3 is built from 17 residues. The chain's CDR3 is CASSDRGRFMSGNTIYF. The CDR3 bases are TGTGCCAGCAGTGACAGGGGCCGATTCATGTCTGGAAACACCATATATTTT.

The chain has TRBV5-1 and TRBJ1-4, with TRBD1 identical over 7 bases. CDR3 length: 18 residues. Germline-derived CDR1 and CDR2 are SGHRS and YFSETQ. V lost 3 bases, J lost 5 bases, and 16 bases stayed unmatched. The CDR3 sequence: CASSWGIRDSEPNEKLFF. Written as DNA, the CDR3 is TGCGCCAGCAGCTGGGGAATCCGGGACAGCGAACCGAATGAAAAACTGTTTTTT.

The V and J genes are TRBV5-5 and TRBJ1-4; 12 positions match TRBD1. With 2 bases clipped from V and 7 bases from J, the junction kept 6 bases outside the gene matches. The CDR3 sequence is 16 residues long. Germline loops: CDR1 SGHKS, CDR2 YYEKEE (reference sequence). DNA for the CDR3: TGTGCCAGCAGCTTTACCGGGACAGGGGGCGGTGAAAAACTGTTTTTT. It translates to CASSFTGTGGGEKLFF. Drawing the rest from reference TRBV5-5 and TRBJ1-4, the complete variable domain is DAGVTQSPTHLIKTRGQQVTLRCSPISGHKSVSWYQQVLGQGPQFIFQYYEKEERGRGNFPDRFSARQFPNYSSELNVNALLLGDSALYLCASSFTGTGGGEKLFFGSGTQLSVL.

V is TRBV11-2 and J is TRBJ2-5; perhaps TRBD2 as D (6 bases). The V and J ends lost 7 bases and 7 bases respectively, with 22 bases between them. This CDR3 has 15 residues. CDR1 and CDR2 (germline): SGHAT, FQNNGV. In nucleotides, the CDR3 is TGTGCCAGCACATATAGAGGTGCGGGGTTTGGGACCCAGTACTTC. This encodes CASTYRGAGFGTQYF.

The rearrangement joins TRBV5-1 to TRBJ2-5, with 12 bases identical to TRBD2. Germline V gene lookup returns CDR1 SGHRS and CDR2 YFSETQ. V lost 7 bases to trimming and J lost 5 bases; unmatched junction nucleotides: 6. This CDR3 is 14 amino acids long. This chain's CDR3 is CASGGTSGRETQYF. CDR3 in DNA: TGCGCCAGCGGGGGCACTAGCGGGAGGGAGACCCAGTACTTC.

The rearrangement links TRBV2 to TRBJ2-3, with 7 positions matching TRBD2. This CDR3 has 16 residues. The ends lost 5 bases at V and 0 bases at J; junction bases unmatched: 8. Germline CDR1 and CDR2: SNHLY and FYNNEI. The CDR3 is CASSTVAGTSTDTQYF. The CDR3, as DNA: TGTGCCAGCAGTACAGTAGCGGGCACTAGCACAGATACGCAGTATTTT.

The V gene is TRBV19, the J gene TRBJ2-1; TRBD1 matches at 8 bases. The germline CDR1 and CDR2 sequences are LNHDA and SQIVND (reference sequence). The CDR3 totals 16 residues. Germline trimming cut 3 bases from V and 0 bases from J; bases unmatched to any gene: 4. The CDR3: CASSIVGQASYNEQFF. The CDR3 nucleotides read TGTGCCAGTAGTATTGTGGGACAGGCCTCCTACAATGAGCAGTTCTTC.

The rearrangement links TRBV19 to TRBJ1-5; D gene uncertain. The CDR3 runs 14 residues. Germline CDR1 reads LNHDA; CDR2 reads SQIVND (reference sequence). Trimming removed 10 bases at V and 0 bases at J, with 13 bases between. In DNA form, the CDR3 reads TGTGCCACCTCAGGCTTGGATAGCAATCAGCCCCAGCATTTT. It encodes CATSGLDSNQPQHF.

CDR3 amino acids: CASSEAPGLYGYTF. The CDR3 DNA reads as TGTGCCAGCAGTGAAGCGCCCGGTTTATATGGCTACACCTTC. The chain has TRBV2 and TRBJ1-2; D is undetermined. The CDR3 totals 14 residues. CDR1 is SNHLY and CDR2 is FYNNEI in the germline V gene. The V gene lost 0 bases and the J gene lost 5 bases, with 10 bases spanning the gap. The variable domain in full, completed from reference TRBV2 and TRBJ1-2, reads EPEVTQTPSHQVTQMGQEVILRCVPISNHLYFYWYRQILGQKVEFLVSFYNNEISEKSEIFDDQFSVERPDGSNFTLKIRSTKLEDSAMYFCASSEAPGLYGYTFGSGTRLTVV.

This clone was seen a few times. This chain links TRBV19 with TRBJ1-5, with no clear D. Germline-derived CDR1 and CDR2 are LNHDA and SQIVND (reference sequence). This CDR3 is built from 16 residues. V was shortened by 6 bases and J by 4 bases, with 19 bases between the two germline ends. For the CDR3, the DNA is TGTGCCAGTAGCCTACAAGGCGTCGGAGGGAATCAGCCCCAGCATTTT. Amino acids: CASSLQGVGGNQPQHF. Full variable domain (missing parts from reference TRBV19 and TRBJ1-5): DGGITQSPKYLFRKEGQNVTLSCEQNLNHDAMYWYRQDPGQGLRLIYYSQIVNDFQKGDIAEGYSVSREKKESFPLTVTSAQKNPTAFYLCASSLQGVGGNQPQHFGDGTRLSIL.

In its sample, this clone was seen once. This rearrangement joins TRBV28 to TRBJ1-2; 7 bases line up with TRBD1. This CDR3 has 13 residues. Germline CDR1 MDHEN, CDR2 SYDVKM. V lost 5 bases to trimming and J lost 4 bases; unmatched junction nucleotides: 4. For the CDR3, the DNA is TGTGCCAGCAGTACCGGGACAGTCTATGGCTACACCTTC. Amino acid sequence: CASSTGTVYGYTF.

V is TRBV28 and J is TRBJ1-4, with D possibly TRBD1 on 5 matching bases. This CDR3 region has 16 residues. V was pared by 3 bases and J by 7 bases, with 18 bases between. The germline CDR1 and CDR2 sequences are MDHEN and SYDVKM. CDR3 sequence (DNA): TGTGCCAGCAGTTTTCAGGGAGGGATTGGGCGTGAAAAACTGTTTTTT. Protein sequence: CASSFQGGIGREKLFF. The variable domain in full, with the rest retrieved from reference TRBV28 and TRBJ1-4, is DVKVTQSSRYLVKRTGEKVFLECVQDMDHENMFWYRQDPGLGLRLIYFSYDVKMKEKGDIPEGYSVSREKKERFSLILESASTNQTSMYLCASSFQGGIGREKLFFGSGTQLSVL.

This clone has at least ten counts. The rearrangement links TRBV11-2 to TRBJ1-6, with no clear D. The germline V and J ends were trimmed by 1 base and 9 bases, with 10 bases remaining between them. The CDR3 contains 14 residues. Germline lookup yields CDR1 SGHAT and CDR2 FQNNGV. CDR3 sequence: CASSLGQEASPLHF. The CDR3 nucleotides are TGTGCCAGCAGCTTAGGCCAGGAGGCTTCACCCCTCCACTTT.

This clone appeared a few times. The J gene is TRBJ1-2, the V gene TRBV30, with 9 bases that match TRBD1. From germline, CDR1 is GTSNPN and CDR2 SVGIG (reference sequence). The length of the CDR3 is 14 residues. V shed 2 bases and J 6 bases; nucleotides not matched to a gene: 7. CDR3 in amino acids: CAWSPLTGGHGYTF. CDR3 in DNA: TGTGCCTGGAGTCCCTTGACAGGGGGACATGGCTACACCTTC.

About this clone itself: Other DNA variants within this sample encode the same CDR3. The V and J genes are TRBV4-3 and TRBJ1-2; 7 bases agree with TRBD1. V was clipped by 0 bases and J by 4 bases; unmatched bases: 2. Germline V gene lookup returns CDR1 LGHNA and CDR2 YSLEER. The CDR3 length is 14 residues. CDR3: CASSQETGVYGYTF. CDR3 DNA sequence: TGCGCCAGCAGCCAAGAAACAGGGGTCTATGGCTACACCTTC.

The rearrangement joins TRBV6-6 to TRBJ2-7; 8 bases line up with TRBD1. The V gene's germline CDR1 is MNHNY and CDR2 SVGAGI (reference sequence). CDR3 size: 14 residues. With V trimmed by 2 bases and J by 4 bases, 4 bases remained unmatched. The CDR3 bases are TGTGCCAGCAGTTACGACGGACAGGGTTACGAGCAGTACTTC. Protein product: CASSYDGQGYEQYF.

The chain couples TRBV12-3 or TRBV12-4 to TRBJ1-1, with 11 bases aligning to TRBD1. The length of the CDR3 is 13 residues. J gave up 5 bases and V 8 bases, and 4 bases lay outside the gene matches. The CDR3 nucleotides are TGTGCCAGCCGCGGACAGGGGGCGACTGAAGCTTTCTTT. It codes for CASRGQGATEAFF.

This chain uses TRBV3-1 (or the pseudogene TRBV3-2) with TRBJ2-6, with D hard to call. This CDR3 is 12 amino acids long. Germline CDR1 is LGHDT and CDR2 is YNNKEL (reference sequence). V was cut by 5 bases and J by 3 bases, with 2 bases left in between. CDR3 sequence (DNA): TGTGCCAGCAGCTATGGGGCCAACGTCCTGACTTTC. Its protein is CASSYGANVLTF.

The chain recombines TRBV18 with TRBJ1-1, with 8 bases fitting TRBD1. The V segment lost 4 bases and the J segment 1 base; nucleotides outside the gene matches: 8. This CDR3 is built from 16 residues. The germline CDR1 and CDR2 sequences are KGHSH and LQKENI. This CDR3 is CASSLTTGEPNTEAFF. CDR3 nucleotide sequence: TGTGCCAGCTCACTTACGACAGGGGAACCGAACACTGAAGCTTTCTTT.

The genes are TRBV2 and TRBJ2-7; 9 bases align to TRBD1. The germline V gene has CDR1 SNHLY and CDR2 FYNNEI. Trimming cost V 6 bases and J 3 bases; bases outside gene matches: 9. CDR3 length: 15 amino acids. The CDR3 loop is CASSRDRDPNYEQYF. The CDR3 coding sequence is TGTGCCAGCAGCCGGGACAGGGACCCGAACTACGAGCAGTACTTC. The full variable domain, in which reference TRBV2 and TRBJ2-7 provide the parts outside the CDR3, is EPEVTQTPSHQVTQMGQEVILRCVPISNHLYFYWYRQILGQKVEFLVSFYNNEISEKSEIFDDQFSVERPDGSNFTLKIRSTKLEDSAMYFCASSRDRDPNYEQYFGPGTRLTVT.

This chain uses TRBV30 with TRBJ1-2; D possibly corresponds to TRBD1 (6 bases). This CDR3 has 15 amino acids. Trimming stripped 2 bases from V and 3 bases from J, with 16 bases between. Germline V gene lookup returns CDR1 GTSNPN and CDR2 SVGIG (reference sequence). The chain's CDR3 is CAWSHYREKDYGYTF. CDR3 DNA sequence: TGTGCCTGGAGTCACTACAGGGAGAAGGACTATGGCTACACCTTC.